This T cell receptor beta chain was sequenced in a study of beta chain features in type 1 diabetes. Study outcomes and limitations: Type 1 diabetes patients had TCRB CDR3s that were shorter (moderately but significantly so) in all four CD4+ subsets.

This clone was seen just once. Its antigen is still unknown. After removal of 1 base from V and 4 bases from J, the junction contained 21 bases not matched to a gene. CDR1 and CDR2 from the germline V gene are SGHRS and YFSETQ. The CDR3 runs 21 residues. Sampling consisted of one heparinised blood draw per donor, averaging about 116 mL. Sequenced material consisted of expressed TCRB transcripts (all of the isolated RNA was reverse transcribed). Sequencing was performed with immunoSEQ multiplex PCR; in TCRdb, only in-frame clones are kept and a portion is missing. The data hold around 70,000 clones, with roughly half observed a single time.

The chain has TRBV5-1 and TRBJ2-7; 12 bases are shared with TRBD1. The sequence derives from a man aged 25-45 years with type 1 diabetes. Material: central memory CD4+ T cells from blood. The CDR3 region is CASSLSLGAGTGGGSRYEQYF. For the CDR3, the DNA is TGCGCCAGCAGCTTGTCCCTTGGGGCCGGGACAGGGGGCGGGAGCCGATACGAGCAGTACTTC.